The 30 T cell receptor beta chains reported below all come from one sample, sequenced in a study of T cells expressing NK-cell markers. After re-calling the 5' RACE reads, TCRdb lists one entry per CDR3 protein, DNA absent. Here the sample table reports hundreds of thousands of distinct CDR3 sequences. The specimen was blood T cells: a sorted CD56 or NKG2C T cell subset, CD4+ or CD8+ T cells, or bulk PBMC T cells (not recorded which). The receptors originated from a woman aged 18 to 69 in good health.

The chain employs TRBV7-2 and TRBJ2-5; the TRBD1 assignment by TCRdb is unverifiable without DNA. The CDR3 contains 13 residues. The V gene's germline CDR1 is SGHTA and CDR2 FQGNSA. The CDR3 sequence: CASSQDRAETQYF.

V and J are TRBV7-2 and TRBJ2-7; with no DNA, the TCRdb D assignment of TRBD1 cannot be verified. CDR1 is SGHTA, CDR2 FQGNSA, per germline. The CDR3 is 15 amino acids. The CDR3 sequence is CASSLERQGTYEQYF.

The chain uses TRBV5-6 and TRBJ1-2; TCRdb calls TRBD1, which cannot be checked without DNA. This CDR3 region has 15 residues. Germline V CDR1 and CDR2: SGHDT, YYEEEE. The CDR3 sequence: CASSTGTGLNYGYTF.

The gene calls are TRBV11-2 and TRBJ2-5; TCRdb returns TRBD1, unconfirmable since there is no DNA. CDR3 size: 14 residues. The germline gives CDR1 SGHAT, CDR2 FQNNGV. The CDR3 sequence: CASSYRTGQETQYF.

V is TRBV20-1 and J is TRBJ1-1; the TCRdb D gene call, TRBD1, has no DNA to confirm it. CDR1 DFQATT and CDR2 SNEGSKA come from the germline V gene (reference sequence). This CDR3 has 14 residues. The chain's CDR3 is CSARGTGMYTEAFF.

V and J are TRBV5-1 and TRBJ2-1; TCRdb gives TRBD1 as the D gene, but with no DNA this cannot be confirmed. CDR1 and CDR2 (germline): SGHRS, YFSETQ. The CDR3 sequence is 17 residues long. CDR3 sequence reads: CASSSRGAPSSYNEQFF.

The genes are TRBV6-5 and TRBJ2-3. CDR3 length: 15 amino acids. Per germline, CDR1 MNHEY and CDR2 SVGAGI. The CDR3 sequence is CASSSGVTSTDTQYF.

The chain employs TRBV29-1 and TRBJ1-4; absent DNA, TCRdb's TRBD1 call cannot be checked. Germline values: CDR1 SQVTM, CDR2 ANQGSEA. The CDR3 length is 13 residues. This chain's CDR3 is CSVSPTGGQKLFF.

This chain's CDR3 is CASSFPPRLAGTASYEQYF. The rearrangement uses TRBV11-1 and TRBJ2-7; without DNA, the TCRdb call of TRBD2 cannot be checked. Germline CDR1 and CDR2: SGHAT and FQDESV (reference sequence). The CDR3 is made up of 19 amino acids.

The chain couples TRBV4-1 to TRBJ2-4. Germline lookup yields CDR1 MGHRA and CDR2 YSYEKL. The CDR3 is 13 amino acids. The CDR3 region is CASSQGSKNIQYF.

This rearrangement joins TRBV20-1 to TRBJ1-1. CDR1 is DFQATT and CDR2 is SNEGSKA in the germline V gene (reference sequence). CDR3 length: 14 residues. This chain's CDR3 is CSARDGARGTEAFF.

The rearrangement links TRBV5-5 to TRBJ2-1; without DNA, the TCRdb call of TRBD2 cannot be checked. There are 15 residues in the CDR3. CDR1 is SGHKS and CDR2 is YYEKEE in the germline V gene (reference sequence). The CDR3 loop reads CASSYGGADYNEQFF.

V usage is TRBV5-1 and J usage is TRBJ2-1; without DNA, the TCRdb call of TRBD2 cannot be checked. Germline CDR1 is SGHRS and CDR2 is YFSETQ. CDR3 length: 16 residues. CDR3 sequence: CASSETSGRVHNEQFF.

The V gene is TRBV20-1, the J gene TRBJ2-7; without DNA, the TCRdb call of TRBD2 cannot be checked. CDR1 is DFQATT and CDR2 is SNEGSKA in the germline V gene (reference sequence). There are 14 residues in the CDR3. The CDR3: CSAPQASGRWEQYF.

The chain links TRBV30 to TRBJ1-3. Per germline, CDR1 GTSNPN and CDR2 SVGIG (reference sequence). The CDR3 totals 12 residues. The CDR3 reads CAWTVSGNTIYF.

The chain employs TRBV18 and TRBJ2-2; the TCRdb D gene call, TRBD1, has no DNA to confirm it. The CDR3 extends over 15 amino acids. In germline, CDR1 is KGHSH, CDR2 LQKENI. The CDR3 sequence is CASSPSQGATGELFF.

The V call is TRBV7-2, the J call TRBJ2-7; TCRdb indicates TRBD2, and absent DNA this call remains unverified. CDR1 is SGHTA and CDR2 is FQGNSA in the germline V gene. The CDR3 contains 13 residues. The CDR3 sequence: CASSFPAGGEQYF.

The chain couples TRBV5-1 to TRBJ1-6. From germline, CDR1 is SGHRS and CDR2 YFSETQ. CDR3 length equals 15 residues. This CDR3 reads CATSPTLGPDSPLHF. The entire variable domain, with the rest obtained from reference TRBV5-1 and TRBJ1-6, is as follows: KAGVTQTPRYLIKTRGQQVTLSCSPISGHRSVSWYQQTPGQGLQFLFEYFSETQRNKGNFPGRFSGRQFSNSRSEMNVSTLELGDSALYLCATSPTLGPDSPLHFGNGTRLTVT.

The chain joins TRBV24-1 to TRBJ2-1; TCRdb calls TRBD1, which cannot be checked without DNA. Germline V lookup: CDR1 KGHDR, CDR2 SFDVKD. The CDR3 spans 15 residues. CDR3 residues: CATSDGGGAYNEQFF.

The rearrangement joins TRBV5-5 to TRBJ1-4. The germline V gene has CDR1 SGHKS and CDR2 YYEKEE (reference sequence). The CDR3 consists of 13 residues. The CDR3 loop is CASSFFSDEKLFF.

The chain recombines TRBV29-1 with TRBJ1-1. This CDR3 region has 13 residues. CDR1 and CDR2 from the germline V gene are SQVTM and ANQGSEA. CDR3: CSAEGGRMGEAFF.

The CDR3 protein is CASSQADSTDTQYF. The chain carries TRBV4-2 and TRBJ2-3. Germline V gives CDR1 LGHNA, CDR2 YNFKEQ. CDR3 size: 14 residues.

The chain employs TRBV7-7 and TRBJ2-2; TCRdb's D gene call, TRBD2, goes unchecked for lack of DNA. The CDR3 has 15 amino acids. Germline CDR1 is SSHAT and CDR2 is FNYEAQ (reference sequence). CDR3 amino acids: CASSPGGAYTGELFF.

This sequence joins TRBV5-1 and TRBJ2-1; absent DNA, TCRdb's TRBD2 call cannot be checked. The V gene's germline CDR1 is SGHRS and CDR2 YFSETQ. This CDR3 region has 18 residues. This CDR3 is CASSLMILAGSSYNEQFF.

The rearrangement joins TRBV6-1 to TRBJ2-3; no DNA is available, so the TRBD1 call from TCRdb remains unchecked. CDR3 length: 14 residues. Germline V gene sequence: CDR1 MNHNS, CDR2 SASEGT. The CDR3 sequence is CASSPGAVTDTQYF.

V is TRBV20-1 and J is TRBJ2-3. The germline CDR1 and CDR2 sequences are DFQATT and SNEGSKA (reference sequence). The CDR3 consists of 12 residues. The CDR3 loop reads CSADENPNTQYF.

This chain joins TRBV6-2 or TRBV6-3 and TRBJ2-3; the D call from TCRdb, TRBD1, cannot be confirmed without DNA. CDR1 is MNHEY, CDR2 SVGEGT, per germline. The CDR3 has 12 amino acids. CDR3 in amino acids: CASTLGGLRQYF.

The gene calls are TRBV4-2 and TRBJ2-7; the TRBD1 assignment by TCRdb is unverifiable without DNA. Germline V gene lookup returns CDR1 LGHNA and CDR2 YNFKEQ. The CDR3 has 16 amino acids. The CDR3 loop is CAVGRERSRLTYEQYF.

The genes are TRBV24-1 and TRBJ2-7. Germline CDR1 KGHDR, CDR2 SFDVKD. CDR3 length equals 14 residues. CDR3: CATSDPGTSYEQYF.

The chain combines TRBV20-1 with TRBJ2-3; TCRdb indicates TRBD1, and absent DNA this call remains unverified. The CDR3 is 13 residues long. CDR1 and CDR2 (germline): DFQATT, SNEGSKA (reference sequence). The CDR3 sequence: CSASRGAPDTQYF.